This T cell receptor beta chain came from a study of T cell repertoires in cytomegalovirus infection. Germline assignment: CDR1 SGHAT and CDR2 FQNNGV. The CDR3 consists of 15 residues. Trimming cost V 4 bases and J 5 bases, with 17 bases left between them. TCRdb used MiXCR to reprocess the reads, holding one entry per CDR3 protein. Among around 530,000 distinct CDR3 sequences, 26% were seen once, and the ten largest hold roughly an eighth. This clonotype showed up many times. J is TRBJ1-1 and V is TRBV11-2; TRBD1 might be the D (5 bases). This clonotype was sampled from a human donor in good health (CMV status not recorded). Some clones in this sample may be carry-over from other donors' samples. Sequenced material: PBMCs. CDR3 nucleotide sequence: TGTGCCAGCAGCTGGGCGGACTGGGGGGTGACTGAAGCTTTCTTT. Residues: CASSWADWGVTEAFF.